A selection of T cell receptor beta chains follows, all from one sample in a study of neurological immune-mediated disorders. TCRdb used MiXCR to reprocess the 5' RACE reads, holding one entry per CDR3 protein. The profile shows tens of thousands of distinct CDR3 sequences, about 1.8% of them singletons. What was sequenced was PBMCs. Source of these receptors: a woman aged 40 to 50 with multiple sclerosis. The CDR3 runs from the conserved cysteine through the conserved F or W. The D gene is left open where the match is weak. Only some rows state a clone size, as once, few, many or a class for expanded clones.

V gene	J gene	clone size	D gene	CDR3 protein	CDR3 DNA
TRBV5-1	TRBJ2-3	many	-	CASSTVVTDTQYF	TGCGCCAGTAGCACCGTAGTCACAGATACGCAGTATTTT
TRBV5-1	TRBJ2-1	many	TRBD2	CASSTLAGGDNEQFF	TGCGCCAGCAGCACCCTAGCGGGGGGGGACAATGAGCAGTTCTTC
TRBV6-5	TRBJ1-2	few	TRBD1	CASSTRTGGYGYTF	TGTGCCAGCAGTACCCGGACAGGGGGGTATGGCTACACCTTC
TRBV12-3/TRBV12-4	TRBJ1-2	many	-	CASSLEEGGYTF	TGTGCCAGCAGTCTTGAAGAGGGTGGCTACACCTTC
TRBV12-3/TRBV12-4	TRBJ1-1	many	-	CASSLLKATEAFF	TGTGCCAGCAGTTTACTAAAGGCTACTGAAGCTTTCTTT
TRBV7-2	TRBJ2-7	many	-	CASSLEGGAYEQYF	TGTGCCAGCAGCTTAGAAGGGGGTGCCTACGAGCAGTACTTC
TRBV27	TRBJ2-1	many	TRBD2	CASSSSLAGAPTEQFF	TGTGCCAGCAGTTCGTCACTAGCGGGGGCTCCTACTGAGCAGTTCTTC
TRBV10-3	TRBJ2-7	many	TRBD2	CAISVGSGGAYEQYF	TGTGCCATCAGTGTGGGAAGCGGGGGGGCCTACGAGCAGTACTTC
TRBV6-6	TRBJ1-5	many	-	CASSHTQGSNQPQHF	TGTGCCAGCAGCCATACTCAGGGCAGCAATCAGCCCCAGCATTTT
TRBV5-1	TRBJ2-2	many	TRBD1	CASSLPGVGDSNGELFF	TGCGCCAGCAGCTTGCCCGGGGTAGGGGACAGCAACGGGGAGCTGTTTTTT
TRBV14	TRBJ2-2	many	TRBD1	CASSTLDRSTGELFF	TGTGCCAGCAGCACCCTGGACAGGAGCACCGGGGAGCTGTTTTTT
TRBV20-1	TRBJ2-3	many	-	CSARDLVRGTDTQYF	TGCAGTGCTAGAGATTTGGTCCGGGGCACAGATACGCAGTATTTT
TRBV6-5	TRBJ2-1	many	-	CASSYSGEQFF	TGTGCCAGCAGTTACTCGGGTGAGCAGTTCTTC
TRBV5-1	TRBJ2-1	many	TRBD2	CASSLGYGTKYNEQFF	TGCGCCAGCAGCTTGGGATACGGGACTAAGTACAATGAGCAGTTCTTC
TRBV7-9	TRBJ1-2	many	-	CASSPWVAGYGYTF	TGTGCCAGCAGCCCCTGGGTGGCGGGCTATGGCTACACCTTC
TRBV12-3/TRBV12-4	TRBJ2-7	many	-	CASSLRTAYEQYF	TGTGCCAGCAGTTTAAGGACAGCCTACGAGCAGTACTTC
TRBV21-1	TRBJ1-2	many	-	CASSKCPGLNYGYTF	TGTGCCAGCAGCAAATGTCCAGGGTTAAACTATGGCTACACCTTC
TRBV10-2	TRBJ2-7	many	-	CASTLGLPLYEQYF	TGCGCCAGCACCCTGGGACTTCCCCTCTACGAGCAGTACTTC
TRBV9	TRBJ2-3	many	TRBD1	CASSVVGTRTGTARDTQYF	TGTGCCAGCAGCGTAGTCGGGACCCGCACCGGGACAGCAAGAGATACGCAGTATTTT
TRBV20-1	TRBJ1-1	many	-	CSARDRRGMNTEAFF	TGCAGTGCTAGAGATCGGCGCGGAATGAACACTGAAGCTTTCTTT
TRBV7-2	TRBJ2-3	many	-	CASSLMPGPDTQYF	TGTGCCAGCAGTCTAATGCCAGGGCCAGATACGCAGTATTTT
TRBV10-2	TRBJ1-2	many	TRBD1	CASSESGPWATGGDGYTF	TGCGCCAGCAGTGAGTCCGGTCCGTGGGCGACAGGGGGAGATGGCTACACCTTC
TRBV7-9	TRBJ2-2	many	-	CASSTRDTNTGELFF	TGTGCCAGCAGCACTCGGGACACGAACACCGGGGAGCTGTTTTTT
TRBV4-2	TRBJ2-2	-	-	CASSQWRGNTGELFF	TGTGCCAGCAGCCAATGGCGGGGGAACACCGGGGAGCTGTTTTTT
TRBV20-1	TRBJ1-2	many	TRBD1	CSARTGSDGYTF	TGCAGTGCAAGGACAGGCTCGGATGGCTACACCTTC
TRBV6-1	TRBJ1-4	once	-	CASSTNDRTNEKLFF	TGTGCCAGCAGTACTAACGACAGGACTAATGAAAAACTGTTTTTT
TRBV6-1	TRBJ1-2	many	-	CASSIRLQANYGYTF	TGTGCCAGCAGTATCCGACTTCAAGCTAACTATGGCTACACCTTC
TRBV20-1	TRBJ2-2	many	-	CSARNQAGELFF	TGCAGTGCTAGGAACCAAGCCGGGGAGCTGTTTTTT
TRBV10-3	TRBJ1-1	many	-	CAIRGWSENTEAFF	TGTGCCATCAGGGGGTGGTCAGAAAACACTGAAGCTTTCTTT
TRBV12-3/TRBV12-4	TRBJ2-3	many	-	CASSTLSSTDTQYF	TGTGCCAGCAGCACCCTTTCTAGCACAGATACGCAGTATTTT
TRBV5-1	TRBJ2-5	many	TRBD1	CASSSPDRAETQYF	TGCGCCAGCAGCTCACCCGACAGGGCCGAGACCCAGTACTTC
TRBV5-1	TRBJ2-1	many	-	CASSFRGSGIGNEQFF	TGCGCCAGCAGCTTTCGAGGGTCAGGGATCGGAAATGAGCAGTTCTTC
TRBV5-1	TRBJ2-4	many	TRBD2	CASSLDPRGGPNIQYF	TGCGCCAGCAGCTTGGACCCACGGGGGGGGCCAAACATTCAGTACTTC
TRBV13	TRBJ2-7	many	TRBD2	CASSLGQGGAYEQYF	TGTGCCAGCAGCTTAGGCCAGGGAGGGGCCTACGAGCAGTACTTC
TRBV6-2/TRBV6-3	TRBJ2-7	-	TRBD2	CASSSIAGLAISYEQYF	TGTGCCAGCAGTTCTATCGCGGGACTAGCGATTTCCTACGAGCAGTACTTC
TRBV9	TRBJ1-2	many	-	CASSVGLGDANYGYTF	TGTGCCAGCAGCGTAGGACTAGGAGATGCTAACTATGGCTACACCTTC